The rows below give T cell receptor beta chains drawn from one sample of a study of blood T cell repertoires in COVID-19. Assay: immunoSEQ multiplex PCR; the TCRdb copy retains only in-frame clones and omits some. This table has roughly 330,000 clones, approximately 85% appearing once. Sequenced material: peripheral blood. These receptors were taken from a woman in her forties or fifties with acute or convalescent COVID-19. Both conserved end residues are part of each CDR3. The order of the fields is V gene, clone size, D gene, J gene, CDR3 protein, CDR3 DNA. The D gene is left open where the match is weak. The size of a clone is reported for some rows only, either as once, few or many, or as a class for expanded clones.

v_gene: TRBV24-1; abundance: NA; d_gene: TRBD1; j_gene: TRBJ2-1; CDR3aa: CATSDQGQGYYNEQFF; CDR3nt: TGTGCCACCAGTGATCAGGGACAGGGATACTACAATGAGCAGTTCTTC
v_gene: TRBV7-9; abundance: NA; d_gene: NA; j_gene: TRBJ1-4; CDR3aa: CASSLYGGNEKLFF; CDR3nt: TGTGCCAGCAGCTTGTACGGGGGTAATGAAAAACTGTTTTTT
v_gene: TRBV7-2; abundance: few; d_gene: TRBD1; j_gene: TRBJ1-4; CDR3aa: CASSWRTGNEKLFF; CDR3nt: TGTGCCAGCAGCTGGAGGACAGGGAATGAAAAACTGTTTTTT
v_gene: TRBV5-1; abundance: NA; d_gene: TRBD1; j_gene: TRBJ1-1; CDR3aa: CASSIGGGQGAPEAFF; CDR3nt: TGCGCCAGCAGCATAGGGGGGGGACAGGGGGCTCCTGAAGCTTTCTTT
v_gene: TRBV2; abundance: NA; d_gene: TRBD1; j_gene: TRBJ1-5; CDR3aa: CASSPTGGNQPQHF; CDR3nt: TGTGCCAGCAGTCCTACAGGGGGCAATCAGCCCCAGCATTTT
v_gene: TRBV29-1; abundance: NA; d_gene: NA; j_gene: TRBJ1-1; CDR3aa: CSGEQGRIGKAFF; CDR3nt: TGCAGCGGTGAACAGGGTAGGATTGGGAAAGCTTTCTTT
v_gene: TRBV5-1; abundance: NA; d_gene: NA; j_gene: TRBJ1-5; CDR3aa: CASSLSTNQPQHF; CDR3nt: TGCGCCAGCAGCTTGTCTACGAATCAGCCCCAGCATTTT
v_gene: TRBV2; abundance: NA; d_gene: NA; j_gene: TRBJ2-7; CDR3aa: CASSDWVSRPEQYF; CDR3nt: TGTGCCAGCAGTGATTGGGTTAGCCGTCCTGAGCAGTACTTC
v_gene: TRBV19; abundance: NA; d_gene: NA; j_gene: TRBJ2-2; CDR3aa: CASSQTQGTGELFF; CDR3nt: TGTGCCAGTAGCCAAACACAGGGAACCGGGGAGCTGTTTTTT
v_gene: TRBV3-1/TRBV3-2; abundance: NA; d_gene: NA; j_gene: TRBJ2-1; CDR3aa: CASSQGRAGNEQFF; CDR3nt: TGTGCCAGCAGCCAAGGCCGAGCGGGCAATGAGCAGTTCTTC
v_gene: TRBV5-1; abundance: NA; d_gene: TRBD1; j_gene: TRBJ2-7; CDR3aa: CASSLAIGGNEQYF; CDR3nt: TGCGCCAGCAGCTTGGCCATAGGGGGCAACGAGCAGTACTTC
v_gene: TRBV2; abundance: NA; d_gene: TRBD1; j_gene: TRBJ2-7; CDR3aa: CASMRQGYEQYF; CDR3nt: TGTGCCAGCATGAGACAGGGCTACGAGCAGTACTTC
v_gene: TRBV18; abundance: NA; d_gene: TRBD1; j_gene: TRBJ2-5; CDR3aa: CASGQGETQYF; CDR3nt: TGTGCCAGCGGACAGGGGGAGACCCAGTACTTC
v_gene: TRBV5-1; abundance: NA; d_gene: NA; j_gene: TRBJ2-2; CDR3aa: CASSLDRVSGELFF; CDR3nt: TGCGCCAGCAGCTTGGACAGGGTCTCCGGGGAGCTGTTTTTT
v_gene: TRBV11-2; abundance: NA; d_gene: NA; j_gene: TRBJ2-1; CDR3aa: CASSLDGEDYNEQFF; CDR3nt: TGTGCCAGCAGCTTAGACGGTGAAGACTACAATGAGCAGTTCTTC
v_gene: TRBV6-2/TRBV6-3; abundance: NA; d_gene: NA; j_gene: TRBJ2-7; CDR3aa: CASRYGTGRPNSYEQYF; CDR3nt: TGTGCCAGCAGGTACGGTACAGGGCGGCCGAACTCCTACGAGCAGTACTTC
v_gene: TRBV11-2; abundance: NA; d_gene: TRBD2; j_gene: TRBJ2-1; CDR3aa: CASSLGTSAYNEQFF; CDR3nt: TGTGCCAGCAGCTTGGGGACTAGCGCGTACAATGAGCAGTTCTTC